This T cell receptor (beta chain) originates from a study of T cell responses to AZD1222 COVID-19 vaccine. General study points: Spike was spanned by vaccine-associated CD4 TCRs, with dominance at 160-218 and 743-854.

Produced via immunoSEQ multiplex PCR; TCRdb's table is partial and in-frame only. The sample records 95,000 to 100,000 clones, about nine tenths being singletons. Notes on this clone: Its antigen is not known.

This material consisted of peripheral blood, taken on day 0 of AZD1222 vaccination. This clonotype was sampled from an adult in good health.

In nucleotides, the CDR3 is TGTGCCATCAGGGTAAACAGCCTCATGAACACTGAAGCTTTCTTT. It is translated as CAIRVNSLMNTEAFF. V gene TRBV10-3 combines with J gene TRBJ1-1; no reliable D call. The V end lost 6 bases, the J end lost 0 bases, and 14 bases lay between the germline ends. Per the germline V gene, CDR1 is ENHRY and CDR2 is SYGVKD. There are 15 residues in the CDR3.